This T cell receptor (beta chain) was found in a study of blood T cells in healthy people across ages. Notes on the study in general: Conclusively comparing naive with antigen-experienced cells was impossible with unsorted PBMCs. Expanded clonotype shifts may have been confounded, as the donors had an unknown CMV status.

Turning to this clonotype: Its antigen remains unidentified.

The length of the CDR3 is 15 residues. Germline values: CDR1 MGHDK, CDR2 SYGVNS. V was shortened by 4 bases and J by 0 bases, with 12 bases between the two germline ends. The second PCR ran about 6 to 11 cycles with a sample-barcoded 5' primer and J-beta primers. TCRdb reprocessed the 5' RACE reads via MiXCR and lists one record per CDR3 protein. The repertoire holds around 1.5 million distinct CDR3 sequences, with approximately 59% as singletons. Every sample had a minimum of 7 million PBMCs isolated. The sequencing input was blood. The chain joins TRBV25-1 to TRBJ1-1; D perhaps matches TRBD1 (6 bases). The TCR comes from a young man in good health. The CDR3 coding sequence is TGTGCCAGCAGTGTTTTCAGGGGCGTGAACACTGAAGCTTTCTTT. Protein: CASSVFRGVNTEAFF. The full variable domain, rest sourced from reference TRBV25-1 and TRBJ1-1, is EADIYQTPRYLVIGTGKKITLECSQTMGHDKMYWYQQDPGMELHLIHYSYGVNSTEKGDLSSESTVSRIRTEHFPLTLESARPSHTSQYLCASSVFRGVNTEAFFGQGTRLTVV.